The rows below give T cell receptor beta chains drawn from one sample of a study of blood T cells in healthy people across ages. One entry per CDR3 protein, called by TCRdb with MiXCR from the 5' RACE reads. The data show 1.5 million or so distinct CDR3 sequences, with approximately 43% seen just once and about 4% held by the top ten. Material for sequencing was blood. These receptors all come from a woman aged 18-30 years in good health. Each CDR3 is given with its conserved first and last residue. The D gene is left open where the match is weak. Clone sizes are given selectively: once, few, many, or a class where the clone is expanded.

V: TRBV7-9
size: few
J: TRBJ1-2
D: NA
DNA: TGTGCCAGCACGCCGGGACATAACTATGGCTACACCTTC
CDR3: CASTPGHNYGYTF

V: TRBV29-1
size: many
J: TRBJ2-4
D: NA
DNA: TGCAGCGTGGCGGGGAGGGCCAAAAACATTCAGTACTTC
CDR3: CSVAGRAKNIQYF

V: TRBV4-1
size: NA
J: TRBJ2-3
D: NA
DNA: TGCGCCAGCAGCCAGGGGAAAGGGGCAGATACGCAGTATTTT
CDR3: CASSQGKGADTQYF

V: TRBV28
size: NA
J: TRBJ1-1
D: NA
DNA: TGTGCCAGCAGTTTGCCCTACGGGAACACTGAAGCTTTCTTT
CDR3: CASSLPYGNTEAFF

V: TRBV29-1
size: NA
J: TRBJ1-1
D: NA
DNA: TGCAGCGTTGAAGGGACACAGGGTGTCACTGAAGCTTTCTTT
CDR3: CSVEGTQGVTEAFF

V: TRBV10-3
size: NA
J: TRBJ2-3
D: TRBD2
DNA: TGTGCCATCAGTGACCCTAGCGGGAGTGGTACAGATACGCAGTATTTT
CDR3: CAISDPSGSGTDTQYF

V: TRBV2
size: NA
J: TRBJ2-7
D: NA
DNA: TGTGCCACCTTGATTGGACAGCAATACGAGCAGTACTTC
CDR3: CATLIGQQYEQYF

V: TRBV12-5
size: NA
J: TRBJ2-5
D: NA
DNA: TGTGCTAGTGGTTTGCCCCGAGCGTCTCGGCGAGAGACTCAGTACTTC
CDR3: CASGLPRASRRETQYF

V: TRBV20-1
size: NA
J: TRBJ2-5
D: TRBD2
DNA: TGCAGTGCTAGAGAGGTAGCGGGGTTGGAAGAGACCCAGTACTTC
CDR3: CSAREVAGLEETQYF

V: TRBV7-2
size: few
J: TRBJ2-3
D: TRBD2
DNA: TGTGCCAGCAGCTTAGATAGCGGGGGGGCACAAGATACGCAGTATTTT
CDR3: CASSLDSGGAQDTQYF

V: TRBV7-9
size: few
J: TRBJ1-4
D: NA
DNA: TGTGCCAGCAGCTTAGCCCGCTCGAGCGAAAAACTGTTTTTT
CDR3: CASSLARSSEKLFF

V: TRBV10-3
size: NA
J: TRBJ2-7
D: TRBD1
DNA: TGTGCCATCAGTGAGGGACAGGGATTCTACAATGAGCAGTACTTC
CDR3: CAISEGQGFYNEQYF

V: TRBV5-8
size: NA
J: TRBJ2-1
D: NA
DNA: TGTGCCAGCAGAGTGACTGGGAGCGATGAGCAGTTCTTC
CDR3: CASRVTGSDEQFF

V: TRBV12-3/TRBV12-4
size: NA
J: TRBJ1-5
D: NA
DNA: TGTGCCAGCAGTTTTCGACCGTTTAATCAGCCCCAGCATTTT
CDR3: CASSFRPFNQPQHF

V: TRBV19
size: few
J: TRBJ1-6
D: TRBD1
DNA: TGTGCCAGCGGGGACAGGGGCCTCAATTCACCCCTCCACTTT
CDR3: CASGDRGLNSPLHF

V: TRBV29-1
size: NA
J: TRBJ2-1
D: TRBD1
DNA: TGCAGCGCTGTAATGTACTACAGGGGGCAGGGGTACATGGATGAGCAGTTCTTC
CDR3: CSAVMYYRGQGYMDEQFF

V: TRBV18
size: NA
J: TRBJ2-1
D: TRBD2
DNA: TGTGCCAGCTCAGGACGCGGGACTACTAGCTCCTACAATGAGCAGTTCTTC
CDR3: CASSGRGTTSSYNEQFF

V: TRBV7-9
size: NA
J: TRBJ1-2
D: TRBD1
DNA: TGTGCCAGCAGCTTGACAGGGTATAAGAGCTATGGCTACACCTTC
CDR3: CASSLTGYKSYGYTF

V: TRBV20-1
size: few
J: TRBJ2-4
D: TRBD2
DNA: TGCAGTGCTAGAGTCCGACGGGAGGGGCATAAAAACATTCAGTACTTC
CDR3: CSARVRREGHKNIQYF

V: TRBV29-1
size: NA
J: TRBJ1-1
D: NA
DNA: TGCAGCGTTAGTGGGGTCCCGGAGGTGACTGAAGCTTTCTTT
CDR3: CSVSGVPEVTEAFF